Each of the 10 T cell receptor beta chains below was sequenced from the same sample in a study of glioma-infiltrating T cells after dendritic cell vaccination. Repertoires were generated with immunoSEQ multiplex PCR, while TCRdb's copy carries only in-frame clones and drops some. The sample yields around 96,000 clones, around three quarters seen once. The sample consisted of blood, taken before dendritic cell vaccination. The receptors stem from a human donor with glioblastoma.

This clone was seen only a few times. The chain combines TRBV6-1 with TRBJ1-1; 7 bases are shared with TRBD1. The trim removed 4 bases at V and 4 bases at J, leaving 6 bases unmatched. Germline V gene lookup returns CDR1 MNHNS and CDR2 SASEGT. This CDR3 has 14 amino acids. This chain's CDR3 is CASSGLAGGTEAFF. The CDR3 DNA reads as TGTGCCAGCAGTGGTCTGGCAGGGGGCACTGAAGCTTTCTTT.

The rearrangement links TRBV5-1 to TRBJ2-7, with 10 bases fitting TRBD1. Per the germline V gene, CDR1 is SGHRS and CDR2 is YFSETQ. The CDR3 sequence is 16 residues long. Trimming removed 4 bases from V and 5 bases from J; junction bases left unmatched: 12. CDR3 sequence: CASSLLYPGTGDEQYF. The CDR3 nucleotides are TGCGCCAGCAGCCTTTTATACCCCGGGACAGGGGACGAGCAGTACTTC.

The chain employs TRBV6-4 and TRBJ2-3; the D gene is possibly TRBD2 (5 bases). This CDR3 has 15 residues. CDR1 MRHNA and CDR2 SNTAGT come from the germline V gene. The germline V and J ends were trimmed by 2 bases and 0 bases, with 9 bases remaining between them. The chain's CDR3 is CASSDGRASTDTQYF. Written as DNA, the CDR3 is TGTGCCAGCAGTGACGGGCGGGCCAGCACAGATACGCAGTATTTT.

The chain is built from TRBV28 and TRBJ1-4; 7 nucleotides align to TRBD1. The CDR3 loop spans 14 amino acids. CDR1 is MDHEN and CDR2 is SYDVKM in the germline V gene. With V trimmed by 5 bases and J by 3 bases, 3 bases remained unmatched. CDR3 nucleotide sequence: TGTGCCAGCAGTCTTGACAGGGCTAATGAAAAACTGTTTTTT. It yields the protein CASSLDRANEKLFF.

The chain carries TRBV28 and TRBJ2-7, with a weak D call TRBD2 (6 bases). V lost 4 bases to trimming and J lost 0 bases, with 16 bases between them. The CDR3 consists of 16 residues. Germline V CDR1 and CDR2: MDHEN, SYDVKM. The CDR3 spells CASSSAPGRSSYEQYF. The CDR3 nucleotides are TGTGCCAGCAGTTCAGCCCCTGGGAGGAGCTCCTACGAGCAGTACTTC.

This clone was picked up a small number of times. The chain combines TRBV4-2 with TRBJ2-7, with 8 bases fitting TRBD2. In germline, CDR1 is LGHNA, CDR2 YNFKEQ. This CDR3 has 14 amino acids. J gave up 2 bases and V 8 bases, and 8 bases lay outside the gene matches. The CDR3, as DNA: TGTGCCAGCGGCAGGGCGGGAGGAACCTACGAGCAGTACTTC. The encoded protein is CASGRAGGTYEQYF.

The rearrangement joins TRBV27 to TRBJ2-7, with 9 positions matching TRBD1. The CDR3 loop spans 15 amino acids. Trimming took 6 bases from V and 1 from J; bases not matched to a gene: 7. Germline loops: CDR1 MNHEY, CDR2 SMNVEV (reference sequence). The CDR3 region is CASRTNRGLSYEQYF. CDR3 bases: TGTGCCAGCAGGACGAACAGGGGGCTGTCCTACGAGCAGTACTTC.

This clone was detected once. This sequence joins TRBV10-3 and TRBJ2-7; D may be TRBD2 (5 bases). The CDR3 sequence is 13 residues long. V lost 11 bases and J 2 bases, leaving 16 bases between the germline ends. Germline-derived CDR1 and CDR2 are ENHRY and SYGVKD. As DNA, the CDR3 is TGTGCCGTGGTACCCGGGGAACCCTACGAGCAGTACTTC. Its protein product is CAVVPGEPYEQYF.

The chain is built from TRBV28 and TRBJ2-3, with 8 bases that match TRBD2. The trim removed 3 bases at V and 11 bases at J, leaving 13 bases unmatched. Looked up from germline, CDR1 is MDHEN and CDR2 is SYDVKM. This CDR3 spans 15 amino acids. The CDR3 DNA sequence: TGTGCCAGCAGTTTGGGAATAGCGGGACGGGGTGGGCAGTATTTT. This codes for CASSLGIAGRGGQYF.

The chain has TRBV9 and TRBJ2-1; 10 bases match TRBD2. The CDR3 loop spans 16 amino acids. Germline lookup yields CDR1 SGDLS and CDR2 YYNGEE. V shed 0 bases, J shed 2 bases, and the junction held 2 bases outside the gene matches. For the CDR3, the DNA is TGTGCCAGCAGCGTAGAGCGGGGGGGCCCCTACAATGAGCAGTTCTTC. Protein product: CASSVERGGPYNEQFF.